This T cell receptor (beta chain) stems from a study of shared clonotypes between healthy human individuals. V gave up 1 base and J gave up 10 bases, with 13 bases separating them. From germline, CDR1 is SEHNR and CDR2 FQNEAQ (reference sequence). CDR3 length: 14 amino acids. Repertoires were generated with immunoSEQ multiplex PCR, while TCRdb's copy carries only in-frame clones and drops some. The sample lists 2 million to 2.5 million clones; roughly 96% were seen once. The gene calls are TRBV7-9 and TRBJ1-4; tentatively, D is TRBD1 (5 bases). Sequenced input: naive CD4+ T cells sorted from blood. The subset denotes: CD45RA+ positively selected. This TCR was sampled from a man in his late teens or twenties in good health. The CDR3 DNA reads as TGTGCCAGCAGCTTAGAGGTAGGGGTCGGAAAACTGTTTTTT. Its protein product is CASSLEVGVGKLFF.